The text below deals with one TCR beta chain. Its antigen remains unidentified. Primers: 60 V beta forward and 13 J beta reverse. Generated by immunoSEQ multiplex PCR, the TCRdb table keeps only in-frame clones and is missing some. Here the sample spans 55,000 to 75,000 clones, about four fifths being singletons. The CDR3 is made up of 16 amino acids. Germline trimming cut 0 bases from V and 1 base from J; bases unmatched to any gene: 1. Germline V gives CDR1 KGHSH, CDR2 LQKENI. These data are taken from a study of glioma-infiltrating T cells after dendritic cell vaccination. In the study overall: Autologous tumor lysate-pulsed dendritic cell vaccination was given between about 2002 and 2012. Study results and limitations: Higher TCR clonality did not directly relate to longer survival. Patients with more pretreatment TILs had longer time to progression and survival.

Time point meaning: after dendritic cell vaccination, including at tumor progression/relapse. The sequence came from a human donor with glioblastoma. This chain joins TRBV18 and TRBJ2-5; TRBD1 agrees at 11 bases. Specimen: blood, collected after dendritic cell vaccination. The CDR3 is CASSPPGTGGQETQYF. DNA of the CDR3: TGTGCCAGCTCACCACCGGGGACAGGGGGCCAAGAGACCCAGTACTTC.